This T cell receptor (beta chain) emerged from a study of PD-1 blockade in classical Hodgkin lymphoma. Notes on this clone: Its antigen remains unknown.

The germline CDR1 and CDR2 sequences are SEHNR and FQNEAQ (reference sequence). Trimming took 4 bases from V and 4 from J; bases not matched to a gene: 4. The CDR3 runs to 14 residues. The time point here: newly diagnosed, previously untreated cHL patient sample. The authors purified CD4+ T cells from thawed PBMCs by magnetic negative selection. Repertoires were generated with immunoSEQ multiplex PCR, while TCRdb's copy carries only in-frame clones and drops some. The data contain fewer than 40,000 clones, less than 90% of them singletons. Findings of the study overall: When set against healthy donors, newly diagnosed patients were reported to show lower baseline TCR diversity. Sources of repertoire differences remain undefined, possibly disease activity or prior therapy.

This receptor was obtained from a human donor with classical Hodgkin lymphoma. The sequenced sample consisted of CD4+ T cells from blood. V and J are TRBV7-9 and TRBJ2-7; 10 bases align to TRBD2. CDR3 sequence: CASSSELAGYEQYF. The CDR3 nucleotides are TGTGCCAGCAGCTCGGAACTAGCGGGGTACGAGCAGTACTTC.